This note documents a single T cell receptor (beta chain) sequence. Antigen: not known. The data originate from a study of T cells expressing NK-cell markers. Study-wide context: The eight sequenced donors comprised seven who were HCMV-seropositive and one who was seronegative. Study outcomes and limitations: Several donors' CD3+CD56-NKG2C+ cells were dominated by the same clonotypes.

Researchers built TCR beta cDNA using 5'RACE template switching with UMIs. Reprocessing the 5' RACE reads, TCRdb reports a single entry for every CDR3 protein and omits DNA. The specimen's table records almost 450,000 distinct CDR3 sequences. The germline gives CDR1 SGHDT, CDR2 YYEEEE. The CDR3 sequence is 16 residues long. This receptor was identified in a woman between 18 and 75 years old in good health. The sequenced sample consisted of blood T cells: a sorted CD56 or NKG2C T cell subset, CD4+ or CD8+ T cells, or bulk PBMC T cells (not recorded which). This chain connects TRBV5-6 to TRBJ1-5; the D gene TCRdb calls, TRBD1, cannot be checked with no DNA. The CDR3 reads CASSLATGSSNQPQHF.